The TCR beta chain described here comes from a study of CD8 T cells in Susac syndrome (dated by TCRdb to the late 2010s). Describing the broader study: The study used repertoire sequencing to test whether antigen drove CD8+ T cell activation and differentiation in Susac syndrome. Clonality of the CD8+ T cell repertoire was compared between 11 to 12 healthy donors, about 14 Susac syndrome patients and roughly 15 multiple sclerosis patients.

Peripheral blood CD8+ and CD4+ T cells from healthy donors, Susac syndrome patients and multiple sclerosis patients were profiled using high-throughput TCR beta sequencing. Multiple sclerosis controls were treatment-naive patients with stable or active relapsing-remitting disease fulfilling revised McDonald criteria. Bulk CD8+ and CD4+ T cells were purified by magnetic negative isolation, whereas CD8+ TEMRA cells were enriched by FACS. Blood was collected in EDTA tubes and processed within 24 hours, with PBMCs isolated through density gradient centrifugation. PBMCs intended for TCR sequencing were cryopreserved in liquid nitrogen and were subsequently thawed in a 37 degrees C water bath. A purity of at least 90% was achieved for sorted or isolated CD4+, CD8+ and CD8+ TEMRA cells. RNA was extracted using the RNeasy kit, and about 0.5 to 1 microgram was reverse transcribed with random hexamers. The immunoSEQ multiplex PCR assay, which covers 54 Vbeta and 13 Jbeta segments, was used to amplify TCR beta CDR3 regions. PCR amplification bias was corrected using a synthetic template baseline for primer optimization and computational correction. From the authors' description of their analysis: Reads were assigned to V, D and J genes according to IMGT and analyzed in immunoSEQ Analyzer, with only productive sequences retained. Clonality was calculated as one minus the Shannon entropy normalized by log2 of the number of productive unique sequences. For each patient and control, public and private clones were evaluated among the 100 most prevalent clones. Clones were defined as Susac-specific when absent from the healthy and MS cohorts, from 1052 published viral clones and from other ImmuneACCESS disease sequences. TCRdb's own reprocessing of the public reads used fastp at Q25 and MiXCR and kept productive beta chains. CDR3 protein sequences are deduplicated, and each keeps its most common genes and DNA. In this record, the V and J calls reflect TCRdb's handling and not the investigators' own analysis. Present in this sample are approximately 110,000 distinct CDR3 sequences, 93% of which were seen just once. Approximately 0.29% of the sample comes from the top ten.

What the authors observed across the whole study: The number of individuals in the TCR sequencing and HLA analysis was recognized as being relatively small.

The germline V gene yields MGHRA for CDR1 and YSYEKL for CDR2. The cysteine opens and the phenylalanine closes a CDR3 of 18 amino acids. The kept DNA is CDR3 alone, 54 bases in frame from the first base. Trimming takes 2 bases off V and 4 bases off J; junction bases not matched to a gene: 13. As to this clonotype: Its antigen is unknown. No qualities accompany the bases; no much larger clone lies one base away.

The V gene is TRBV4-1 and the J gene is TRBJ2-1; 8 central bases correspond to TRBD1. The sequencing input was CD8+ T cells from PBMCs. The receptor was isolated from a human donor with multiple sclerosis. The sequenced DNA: TGCGCCAGCAGCCAAAAGGTATCAGGGGGCCTACCGTACAATGAGCAGTTCTTC. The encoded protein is CASSQKVSGGLPYNEQFF.